The 9 T cell receptor beta chains given below trace back to one sample, sequenced in a study of T cell responses to AZD1222 COVID-19 vaccine. The protocol was immunoSEQ multiplex PCR, while the TCRdb copy is restricted to in-frame clones and leaves out a portion. Altogether about 210,000 clones are present, roughly 94% being singletons, with the ten largest covering approximately 1.5%. Sequences were derived from peripheral blood, sampled 28 days after the second dose of the MenACWY control vaccine. These receptors came from an adult who received the MenACWY meningococcal vaccine as a control.

The rearrangement uses TRBV19 and TRBJ1-5; 9 bases are a match to TRBD1. The germline V gene has CDR1 LNHDA and CDR2 SQIVND (reference sequence). This CDR3 is 18 amino acids long. V lost 4 bases, J lost 1 base, and 11 bases stayed unmatched. The CDR3 loop is CASSTRDREVRSNQPQHF. The CDR3 coding sequence is TGTGCCAGTAGTACCCGGGACAGGGAGGTAAGAAGCAATCAGCCCCAGCATTTT.

The chain employs TRBV2 and TRBJ2-2; 7 nucleotides match TRBD1. Trimming at V came to 6 bases and at J to 5 bases, leaving 6 bases not matched to a gene. Germline assignment: CDR1 SNHLY and CDR2 FYNNEI. The CDR3 extends over 14 amino acids. The CDR3 nucleotides read TGTGCCAGCAGAATGAGACAGGGAACCGGGGAGCTGTTTTTT. Its translation is CASRMRQGTGELFF.

The rearrangement joins TRBV11-3 to TRBJ1-1, with D hard to call. Between the trimmed V and J ends, which lost 8 bases and 1 base, there was a span of 11 bases. CDR1 is SGHNT, CDR2 YENEEA, per germline. The CDR3 spans 13 residues. CDR3 DNA: TGTGCCAGCCAAGGTCTCGAGAACACTGAAGCTTTCTTT. This sequence encodes CASQGLENTEAFF.

The gene calls are TRBV28 and TRBJ1-2, with a weak D call TRBD1 (6 bases). The V gene's germline CDR1 is MDHEN and CDR2 SYDVKM. V lost 5 bases and J 5 bases, leaving 12 bases between the germline ends. This CDR3 is 13 amino acids long. Written as DNA, the CDR3 is TGTGCCAGCAGTGTCGACAGGCGATATGGCTACACCTTC. Its protein is CASSVDRRYGYTF.

The rearrangement uses TRBV28 and TRBJ1-2; no clear D gene. The CDR3 totals 10 residues. V lost 8 bases and J lost 7, with 8 bases in between. The germline V gene has CDR1 MDHEN and CDR2 SYDVKM. CDR3 nucleotide sequence: TGTGCCAGCGAGTTCGGTGGCTACACCTTC. Translation: CASEFGGYTF.

This chain uses TRBV14 with TRBJ2-7; 10 bases are a match to TRBD2. The V segment lost 3 bases and the J segment 6 bases; nucleotides outside the gene matches: 11. The CDR3 has 16 residues. Germline V CDR1 and CDR2: SGHDN, FVKESK. The CDR3 coding sequence is TGTGCCAGCAGCCATCTAGCGGGAGCGCCCCTAGCCGAGCAGTACTTC. Its protein product is CASSHLAGAPLAEQYF.

This rearrangement joins TRBV27 to TRBJ2-5, with a possible D match to TRBD2 (6 bases). This CDR3 has 14 residues. The V gene's germline CDR1 is MNHEY and CDR2 SMNVEV (reference sequence). Trimming cost V 2 bases and J 4 bases, with 11 bases left between them. The CDR3 spells CASSLTGTGETQYF. DNA of the CDR3: TGTGCCAGCAGTTTAACCGGGACTGGAGAGACCCAGTACTTC.

The chain is built from TRBV6-2 or TRBV6-3 and TRBJ2-7, with D possibly TRBD2 on 5 matching bases. The ends were cut back, 5 bases at V and 5 bases at J, with 25 bases in the middle. This CDR3 comprises 17 residues. Germline CDR1 is MNHEY and CDR2 is SVGEGT. The CDR3 sequence: CASSLGIGDLLSHEQYF. CDR3 DNA sequence: TGTGCCAGCAGTCTAGGCATCGGGGATCTCCTAAGCCACGAGCAGTACTTC.

The chain employs TRBV28 and TRBJ1-5; D call uncertain. V lost 2 bases and J lost 7, with 12 bases in between. CDR1 is MDHEN, CDR2 SYDVKM, per germline. The CDR3 contains 14 residues. The CDR3 sequence is CASSLNLRTQPQHF. CDR3 bases: TGTGCCAGCAGTTTAAACCTCCGAACACAGCCCCAGCATTTT.